This T cell receptor (beta chain) was profiled in a study of T-cell reconstitution after alpha-beta-depleted transplantation in children. Study-level results: The main origin of T-cell counts and diversity one year after transplant was newly produced T cells.

Preparing the TCRbeta library involved the use of unique molecular identifiers. TCRdb reprocessed the PCR reads with MiXCR, giving one entry per CDR3 protein. The sample has about 300,000 distinct CDR3 sequences, around 9.1% seen once; the top ten hold less than 8%. Trimming at V came to 6 bases and at J to 2 bases, leaving 7 bases not matched to a gene. The CDR3 runs to 16 residues. With regard to this clonotype: Its target is not known. This could be a read error, since a much larger clone is one nucleotide away.

The sequence derives from a boy younger than two with acute myeloid leukemia, due to receive a stem cell transplant. V is TRBV12-3 or TRBV12-4 and J is TRBJ2-4; the match to TRBD1 covers 10 bases. The sample consisted of PBMCs, taken before TCRalphabeta/CD19-depleted stem cell transplant. CDR3 nucleotides: TGTGCCAGCAGAAATGGGACAGGGGAAACCAAAAACATTCAGTACTTC. Protein sequence: CASRNGTGETKNIQYF.